This TCR beta chain came from a study of cytomegalovirus exposure and HLA in healthy donors (dated 2017 in TCRdb). For the study in its entirety: An earlier analysis of roughly 500 of the donors reported approximately 260 Gb of sequence data and 100 million to 120 million unique TCR beta sequences obtained from about 170 million T cells. The study combined high-throughput TCR immunosequencing, statistical association of individual TCRs with disease status, and machine learning to predict cytomegalovirus infection status. A later analysis re-examined previously published TCR beta repertoires from 500 to 700 donors and added high-resolution HLA genotyping to investigate patterns of TCR occurrence. A later genetic analysis took genome-wide SNP genotypes for about three fifths of the 666 donors and used that subset as a discovery cohort. The number of donors typed differed by locus, with about 620-630 for A, B, C, DRB1 and DQB1, more than 500 for DQA1, some 570 for DPA1, and some 470 for DPB1. On average, about 240,000 unique TCR beta nucleotide sequences were sequenced per donor among 398 genotyped donors of the cohort, with around 19% of those sequences being non-productive. Rather than drawing on any new phenotypic data, the later analysis identified candidate immune exposures from TCR beta sequences and the way those sequences occurred across donors. Along with the approximately 650-subject first cohort, a separate validation cohort of about 110 different subjects was used. To decide whether each TCR beta V gene segment behaved as functional or pseudogenic, an earlier analysis of some 600 of the donors relied on high-throughput TCR beta sequencing. HLA typing covered class I and class II loci at four-digit resolution. Of the 350 to 400 genotyped donors, about 80% fell in the genetic ancestry cluster associated with self-reported Caucasian donors. Roughly five DR-DQ haplotypes were handled as single units for association and clustering, since linkage in the cohort was strong. The T cell repertoires of 666 subjects were profiled by immunosequencing and related to cytomegalovirus serostatus. Donor age, sex, ethnicity and CMV serostatus were compiled alongside the repertoire data. All discovery cohort repertoires had been generated on a single sequencing platform. The study aimed to test whether cataloging public T cell receptors could reveal signatures of past pathogen exposure. About 310 gigabases of sequencing data and roughly 90 million unique TCR sequences were included in an early release covering under 650 HLA-typed donors.

About this clone itself: The antigen it binds to is not known. Base qualities are not provided; no much larger clone lies one nucleotide away.

V is reduced by 6 bases and J by 1 base, leaving a spacing of 6 bases between them. CDR1 and CDR2, per the germline V gene, are SGHTA and FQGNSA. From its cysteine to its phenylalanine, the CDR3 spans 12 amino acids. The sequence is cut down to CDR3 DNA, 36 bases in frame from base 1. Library creation used the immunoSEQ multiplex PCR assay. For the multiplex PCR, a mixture combining 60 forward primers for TCR Vbeta segments and 13 reverse primers for TCR Jbeta segments was used. The CDR3 region of rearranged TCR beta genes was amplified from genomic DNA by a multiplex PCR assay. The Illumina HiSeq System was used to sequence the amplified TCR beta libraries as 87-base-pair reads. On the authors' methods: A later analysis counted about 80 million unique TCR beta chains across the 690 or so repertoires, and roughly 10 million of these chains were shared by at least two donors. A nearest-neighbor algorithm error-corrected the raw reads and collapsed the reads into unique sequences, merging closely related sequences to remove PCR and sequencing errors. V, D and J gene segments were assigned by aligning CDR3 sequences to IMGT reference sequences. Each retained sequence needed at least a six-nucleotide match to both a V gene segment and a J gene segment. A rearrangement was called productive if the CDR3 had no stop codons and remained in frame with V and J, and every other rearrangement was called non-productive. CDR3 was defined by IMGT convention, running from the second conserved V-encoded cysteine to the conserved J-encoded phenylalanine. The earlier analysis of roughly 590 of the donors excluded sequences that lacked an unambiguous match to a single V gene segment. In an earlier analysis of some 590 of the donors, a V segment was called functional when productive rearrangements were above 56.7%, and segregating when the standard deviation between donors exceeded 5%. A statistical classification framework was built to diagnose cytomegalovirus status from the catalog of TCR beta chain sequences. A later analysis assigned V and J genes by comparing TCR nucleotide sequences with IMGT/GENE-DB human TR gene sequences. Using the TCRdist pipeline, a later analysis assigned CDR3 sequences along with most-parsimonious VDJ recombination scenarios. In a later analysis, each TCR beta chain was defined by its CDR3 amino acid sequence together with its V-gene family, and reads without a unique V-gene family were excluded. To address suspected cross-contamination and a sequencing artifact, a later analysis removed a few hundred highly shared, low-generation-probability nucleotide sequences. In a later analysis, a clonal expansion index was calculated for each public chain from normalized within-repertoire ranks of inferred template counts. Generation probabilities in a later analysis came from a VDJ recombination model fitted to out-of-frame rearrangements, and those results were checked against IGoR. Hypergeometric tests were used in a later analysis to score TCR-TCR, TCR-HLA and TCR-CMV co-occurrence, with a repertoire-size bias correction applied to the TCR pairs. In a later analysis, false discovery rates were estimated by permuting HLA or CMV assignments 20 times. In a later analysis, co-occurring TCRs were grouped with DBSCAN, and TCRdist sequence similarity was added when clustering was performed within HLA-allele-positive subsets. Co-occurrence clustering excluded repertoires with fewer than 30,000 or more than 120,000 public chains, plus five with anomalous nucleotide sharing. The table comes from immuneACCESS by way of TCRdb, which keeps in-frame sequences with V and J called. Part of the clones is missing from these tables; in studies checked, under half for an unresolved V gene and the rest for unknown reasons. The DNA gave D and trimming, while V, J and clone size come from that table. The sample profile shows roughly 190,000 clones; about 80% of them were found once. The leading ten clones occupy just over 2% of the sample.

Results the study describes overall, beyond this receptor: According to a later genetic analysis, donors in an Asian-associated ancestry cluster had fewer N-insertions in productive TCRs than the approximately 710-donor mean. In a later genetic analysis, a missense DCLRE1C variant was associated with V-gene and J-gene trimming of TCR beta chains, and the association was replicated in an independent cohort. The sequencing pipeline was judged likely to have produced a cluster of highly shared sequence variants as a technical artifact. Most TCR sequences were observed very rarely across donors, whereas some public TCRs were present in many individuals. Because HLA typing was unavailable for some donors at each locus, only the typed subset was used in association tests. A later analysis found that most CMV-associated TCR beta chains appeared HLA-restricted, with HLA associations seemingly driven largely by CMV exposure. Assigning TCR associations to individual alleles was difficult when HLA alleles, especially DR and DQ, strongly co-occurred. Roughly uniform sequencing depth across donors was assumed in presence/absence analyses, although this assumption may not hold. The only immune exposure information available for the cohort was CMV serostatus. Compared with equally common non-associated chains, HLA-associated TCR beta chains in a later analysis were more clonally expanded and had lower generation probabilities. In the study, 150 to 200 TCR beta chains were listed as associated with cytomegalovirus. Linkage disequilibrium might explain the correlated functional status among segregating V segments, but an unknown experimental factor could not be excluded. In a later analysis, about 16,000 TCR beta sequences were associated with specific HLA alleles at a false discovery rate of 0.05. This cohort had only TCR beta chains sequenced, and the lack of alpha or paired-chain data limited which features could be detected. Because the 87-base-pair reads could not distinguish some IMGT-functional V segments, including TRBV6-2 and TRBV6-3, those segments were excluded. In a later analysis, the rate of TCR association differed among HLA loci, with DRB1 alleles having the most associated TCRs and HLA-C alleles having the fewest. An earlier analysis of some 590 of the donors showed that most TCR beta V segments appeared in productive rearrangements either about 87% or about 30% of the time, which broadly matched IMGT annotations. In vitro tests confirmed that a few of the cytomegalovirus-associated TCR beta chains recognize cytomegalovirus antigens. According to the authors, the approach could potentially be generalized to other disease states and immunological phenotypes. A later analysis reported that several top co-occurrence clusters appeared linked to parvovirus B19, influenza, CMV and Epstein-Barr virus. In both the original and validation cohorts, the classifier was reported to diagnose cytomegalovirus status with high specificity and sensitivity. A further reported finding was that TCR beta sequences accurately predicted the HLA-A and HLA-B alleles for most subjects in the first cohort. Over 15 rarely observed V segments, including chromosome 9 orphons, were excluded from the earlier analysis of about 500 of the donors because counts were too low.

In total, 500 to 700 healthy bone marrow donors made up the cohort. Cohort members were all nominally healthy when sampled, although unrecorded immune exposures were likely present. The donor was CMV seropositive and was included in the group of 300 or so seropositive cohort members. Every donor gave a peripheral blood sample, and the peripheral blood mononuclear cells from that sample were used for TCR beta sequencing. Genomic DNA was extracted from the blood cell samples with the Qiagen DNeasy Blood Extraction Kit. Here the chain combines TRBV7-2 and TRBJ1-1, with the D gene not confidently named. The sequence derives from a woman in her 30s in good health and CMV-seropositive. Material: PBMCs. The bases read TGTGCCAGCAGTTATAGGAACACTGAAGCTTTCTTT. It translates to CASSYRNTEAFF.